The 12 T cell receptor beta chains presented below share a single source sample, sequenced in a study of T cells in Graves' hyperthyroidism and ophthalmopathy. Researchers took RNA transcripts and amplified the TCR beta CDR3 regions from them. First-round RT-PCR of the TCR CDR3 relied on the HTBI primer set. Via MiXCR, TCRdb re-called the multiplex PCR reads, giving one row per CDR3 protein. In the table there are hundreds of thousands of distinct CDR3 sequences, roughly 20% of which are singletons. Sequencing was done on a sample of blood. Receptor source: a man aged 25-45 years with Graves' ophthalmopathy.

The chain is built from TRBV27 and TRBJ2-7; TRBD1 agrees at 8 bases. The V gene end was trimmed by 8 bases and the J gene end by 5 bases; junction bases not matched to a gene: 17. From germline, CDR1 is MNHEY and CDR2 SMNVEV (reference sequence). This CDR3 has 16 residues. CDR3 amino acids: CASGISGGSISHEQYF. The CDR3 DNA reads TGTGCCAGCGGCATCTCAGGGGGCTCTATTTCCCACGAGCAGTACTTC.

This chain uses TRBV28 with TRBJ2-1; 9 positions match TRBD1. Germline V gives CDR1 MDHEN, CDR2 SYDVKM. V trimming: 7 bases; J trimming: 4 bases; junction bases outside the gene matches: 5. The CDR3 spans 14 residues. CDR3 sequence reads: CASTQGAPYNEQFF. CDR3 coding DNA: TGTGCCAGCACACAGGGGGCCCCTTACAATGAGCAGTTCTTC.

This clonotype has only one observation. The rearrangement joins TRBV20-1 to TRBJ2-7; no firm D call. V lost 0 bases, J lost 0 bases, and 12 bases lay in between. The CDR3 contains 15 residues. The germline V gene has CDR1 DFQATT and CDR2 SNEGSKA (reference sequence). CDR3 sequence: CSARDRVLYSYEQYF. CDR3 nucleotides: TGCAGTGCTAGAGATAGGGTCCTATACTCCTACGAGCAGTACTTC.

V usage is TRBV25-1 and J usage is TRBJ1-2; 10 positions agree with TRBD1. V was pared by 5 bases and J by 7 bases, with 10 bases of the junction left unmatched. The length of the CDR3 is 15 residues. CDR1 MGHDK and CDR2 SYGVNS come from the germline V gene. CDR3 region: CASSITGTGAGGYTF. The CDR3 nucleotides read TGTGCCAGCAGTATTACCGGGACAGGGGCAGGTGGCTACACCTTC.

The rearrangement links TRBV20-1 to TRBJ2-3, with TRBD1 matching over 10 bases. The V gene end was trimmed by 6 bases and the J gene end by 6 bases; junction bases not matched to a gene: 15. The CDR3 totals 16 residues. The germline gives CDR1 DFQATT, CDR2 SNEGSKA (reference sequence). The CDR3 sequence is CSANPQDRGVLDTQYF. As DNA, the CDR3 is TGCAGTGCCAACCCCCAGGACAGGGGGGTTCTGGATACGCAGTATTTT.

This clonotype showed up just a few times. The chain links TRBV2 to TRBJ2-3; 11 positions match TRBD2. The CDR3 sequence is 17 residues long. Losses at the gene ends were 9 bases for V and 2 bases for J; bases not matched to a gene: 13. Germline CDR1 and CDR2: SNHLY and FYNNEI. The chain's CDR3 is CARTGGTSGATTDTQYF. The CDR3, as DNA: TGTGCCAGGACAGGGGGGACTAGCGGAGCAACCACAGATACGCAGTATTTT.

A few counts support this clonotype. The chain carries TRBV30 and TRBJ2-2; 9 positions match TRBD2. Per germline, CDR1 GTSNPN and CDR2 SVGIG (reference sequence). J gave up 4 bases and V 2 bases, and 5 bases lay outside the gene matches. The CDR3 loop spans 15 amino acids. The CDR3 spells CAWSRVAGATGELFF. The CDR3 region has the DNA TGTGCCTGGAGTAGGGTAGCGGGAGCCACCGGGGAGCTGTTTTTT.

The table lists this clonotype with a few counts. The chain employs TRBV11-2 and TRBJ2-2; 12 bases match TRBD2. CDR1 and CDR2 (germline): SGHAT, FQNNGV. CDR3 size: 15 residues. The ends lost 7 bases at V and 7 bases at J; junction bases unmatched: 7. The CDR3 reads CASNPTSGRVGELFF. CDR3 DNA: TGTGCCAGCAACCCGACTAGCGGGAGAGTCGGGGAGCTGTTTTTT.

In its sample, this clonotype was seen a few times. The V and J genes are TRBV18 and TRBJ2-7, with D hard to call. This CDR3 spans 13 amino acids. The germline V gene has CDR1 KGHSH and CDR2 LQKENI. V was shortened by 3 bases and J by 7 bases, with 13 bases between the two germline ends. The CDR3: CASSPSTLGEQYF. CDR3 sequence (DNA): TGTGCCAGCTCACCTAGTACCTTGGGGGAGCAGTACTTC. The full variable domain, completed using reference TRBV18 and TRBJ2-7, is NAGVMQNPRHLVRRRGQEARLRCSPMKGHSHVYWYRQLPEEGLKFMVYLQKENIIDESGMPKERFSAEFPKEGPSILRIQQVVRGDSAAYFCASSPSTLGEQYFGPGTRLTVT.

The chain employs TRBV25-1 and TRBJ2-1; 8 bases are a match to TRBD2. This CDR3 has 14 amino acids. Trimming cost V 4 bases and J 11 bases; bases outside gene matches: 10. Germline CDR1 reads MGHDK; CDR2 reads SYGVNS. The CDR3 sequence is CASSGQARGGKQFF. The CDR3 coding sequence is TGTGCCAGCAGTGGACAGGCCCGGGGGGGTAAGCAGTTCTTC.

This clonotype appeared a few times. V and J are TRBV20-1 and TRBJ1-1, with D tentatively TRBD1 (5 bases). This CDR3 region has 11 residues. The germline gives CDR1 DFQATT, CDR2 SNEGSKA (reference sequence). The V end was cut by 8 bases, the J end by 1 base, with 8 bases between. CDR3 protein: CSSRENTEAFF. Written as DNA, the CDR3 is TGCAGTTCCAGGGAGAACACTGAAGCTTTCTTT.

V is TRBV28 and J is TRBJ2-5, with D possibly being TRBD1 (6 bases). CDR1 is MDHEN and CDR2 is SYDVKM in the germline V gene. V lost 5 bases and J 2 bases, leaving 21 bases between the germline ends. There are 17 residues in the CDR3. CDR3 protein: CASSPPGQTPGQETQYF. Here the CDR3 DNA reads TGTGCCAGCAGTCCCCCGGGACAAACCCCCGGGCAAGAGACCCAGTACTTC.